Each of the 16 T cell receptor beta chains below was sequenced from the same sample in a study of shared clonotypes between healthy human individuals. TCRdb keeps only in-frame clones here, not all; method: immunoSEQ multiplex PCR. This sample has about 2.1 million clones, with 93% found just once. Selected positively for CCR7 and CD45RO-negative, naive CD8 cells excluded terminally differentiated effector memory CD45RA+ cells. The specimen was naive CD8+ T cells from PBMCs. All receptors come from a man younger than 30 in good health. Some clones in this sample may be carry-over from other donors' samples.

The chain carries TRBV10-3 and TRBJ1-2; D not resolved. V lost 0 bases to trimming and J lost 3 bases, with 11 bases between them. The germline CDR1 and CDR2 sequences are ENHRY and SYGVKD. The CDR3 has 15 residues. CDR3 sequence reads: CAISESLGQYYGYTF. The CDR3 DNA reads TGTGCCATCAGTGAGTCGTTGGGCCAGTACTATGGCTACACCTTC.

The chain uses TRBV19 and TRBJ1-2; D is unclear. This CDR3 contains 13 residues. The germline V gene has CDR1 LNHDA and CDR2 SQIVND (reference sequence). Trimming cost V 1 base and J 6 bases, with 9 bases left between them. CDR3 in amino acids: CASSIGGLDGYTF. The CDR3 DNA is TGTGCCAGTAGTATAGGCGGACTTGATGGCTACACCTTC.

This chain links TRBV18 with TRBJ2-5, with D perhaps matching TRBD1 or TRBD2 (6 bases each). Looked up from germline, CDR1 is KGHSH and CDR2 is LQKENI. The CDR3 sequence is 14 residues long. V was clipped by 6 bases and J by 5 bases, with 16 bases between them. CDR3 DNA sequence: TGTGCCAGCTCCCCGAAGAGGGGGGCCGAGACCCAGTACTTC. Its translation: CASSPKRGAETQYF.

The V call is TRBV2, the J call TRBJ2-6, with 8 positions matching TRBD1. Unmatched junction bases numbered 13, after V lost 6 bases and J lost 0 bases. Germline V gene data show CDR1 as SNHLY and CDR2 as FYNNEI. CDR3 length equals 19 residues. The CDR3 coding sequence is TGTGCCAGCAGAAGACCTTCCGGGACAGGTAACTCTGGGGCCAACGTCCTGACTTTC. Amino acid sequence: CASRRPSGTGNSGANVLTF. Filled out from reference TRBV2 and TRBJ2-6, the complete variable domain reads EPEVTQTPSHQVTQMGQEVILRCVPISNHLYFYWYRQILGQKVEFLVSFYNNEISEKSEIFDDQFSVERPDGSNFTLKIRSTKLEDSAMYFCASRRPSGTGNSGANVLTFGAGSRLTVL.

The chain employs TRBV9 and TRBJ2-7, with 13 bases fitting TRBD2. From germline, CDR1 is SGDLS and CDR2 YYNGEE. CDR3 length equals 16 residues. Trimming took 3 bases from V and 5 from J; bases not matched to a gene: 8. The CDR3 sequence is CASSGALAGGPHEQYF. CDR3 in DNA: TGTGCCAGCAGCGGAGCACTAGCGGGAGGGCCTCACGAGCAGTACTTC.

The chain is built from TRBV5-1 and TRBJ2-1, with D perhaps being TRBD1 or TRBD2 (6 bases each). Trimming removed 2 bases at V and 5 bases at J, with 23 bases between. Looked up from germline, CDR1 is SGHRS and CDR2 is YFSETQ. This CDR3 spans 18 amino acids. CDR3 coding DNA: TGCGCCAGCAGCTTAACGGGAAATCGGGGGCCCTGGGACAATGAGCAGTTCTTC. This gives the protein CASSLTGNRGPWDNEQFF.

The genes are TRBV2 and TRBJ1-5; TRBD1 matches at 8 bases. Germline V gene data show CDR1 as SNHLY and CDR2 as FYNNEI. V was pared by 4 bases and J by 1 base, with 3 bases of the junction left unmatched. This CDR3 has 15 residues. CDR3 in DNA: TGTGCCAGCAGTGCAGGGGGCTGGAGCAATCAGCCCCAGCATTTT. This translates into CASSAGGWSNQPQHF.

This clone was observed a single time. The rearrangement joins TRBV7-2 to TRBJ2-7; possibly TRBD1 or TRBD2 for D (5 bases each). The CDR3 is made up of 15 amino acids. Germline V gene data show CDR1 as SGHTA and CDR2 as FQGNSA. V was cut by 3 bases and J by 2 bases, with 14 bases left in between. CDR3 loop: CASSFTLGTTYEQYF. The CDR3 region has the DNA TGTGCCAGCAGCTTCACTCTCGGGACGACCTACGAGCAGTACTTC.

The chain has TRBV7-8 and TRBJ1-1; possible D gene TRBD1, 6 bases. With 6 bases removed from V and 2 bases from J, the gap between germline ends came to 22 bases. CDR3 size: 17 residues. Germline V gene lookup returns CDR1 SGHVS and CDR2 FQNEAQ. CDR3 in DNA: TGTGCCAGCAGGAGATCCCACGGGGGCTCCTCCAACACTGAAGCTTTCTTT. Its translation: CASRRSHGGSSNTEAFF.

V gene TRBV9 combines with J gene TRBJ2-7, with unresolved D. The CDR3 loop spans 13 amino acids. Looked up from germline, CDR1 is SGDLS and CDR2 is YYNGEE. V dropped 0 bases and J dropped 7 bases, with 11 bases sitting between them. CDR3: CASSVGVLGEQYF. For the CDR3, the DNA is TGTGCCAGCAGCGTAGGGGTCCTGGGAGAGCAGTACTTC.

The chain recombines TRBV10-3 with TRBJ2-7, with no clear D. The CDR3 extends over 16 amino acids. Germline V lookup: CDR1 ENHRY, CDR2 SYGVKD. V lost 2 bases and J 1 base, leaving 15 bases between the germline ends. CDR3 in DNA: TGTGCCATCAGTGAGAACAGCAGATCACAATCCTACGAGCAGTACTTC. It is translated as CAISENSRSQSYEQYF.

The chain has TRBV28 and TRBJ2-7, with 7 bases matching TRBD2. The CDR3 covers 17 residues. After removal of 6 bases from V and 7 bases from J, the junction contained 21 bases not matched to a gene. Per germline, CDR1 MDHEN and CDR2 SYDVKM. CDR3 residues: CASSHTLGEGDPREQYF. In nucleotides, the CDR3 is TGTGCCAGCAGCCATACCCTCGGGGAGGGCGATCCGAGGGAGCAGTACTTC.

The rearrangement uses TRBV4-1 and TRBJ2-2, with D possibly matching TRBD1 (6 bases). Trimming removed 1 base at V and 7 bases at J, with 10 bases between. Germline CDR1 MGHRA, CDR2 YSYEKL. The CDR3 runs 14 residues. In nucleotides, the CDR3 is TGCGCCAGCAGCCAAGGCCCCAGGGGCGGGGAGCTGTTTTTT. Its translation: CASSQGPRGGELFF.

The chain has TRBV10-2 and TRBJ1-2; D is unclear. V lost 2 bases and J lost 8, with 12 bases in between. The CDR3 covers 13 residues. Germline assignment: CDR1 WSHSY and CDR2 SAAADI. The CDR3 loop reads CASSEVRVWGYTF. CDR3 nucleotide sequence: TGCGCCAGCAGTGAGGTCCGGGTCTGGGGCTACACCTTC.

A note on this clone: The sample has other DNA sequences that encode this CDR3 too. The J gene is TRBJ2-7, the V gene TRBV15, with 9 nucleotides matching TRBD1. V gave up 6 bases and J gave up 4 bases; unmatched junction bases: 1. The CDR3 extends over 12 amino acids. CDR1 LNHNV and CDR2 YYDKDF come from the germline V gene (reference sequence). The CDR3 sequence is CATRDRGYEQYF. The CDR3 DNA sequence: TGTGCCACCAGGGACAGGGGTTACGAGCAGTACTTC.

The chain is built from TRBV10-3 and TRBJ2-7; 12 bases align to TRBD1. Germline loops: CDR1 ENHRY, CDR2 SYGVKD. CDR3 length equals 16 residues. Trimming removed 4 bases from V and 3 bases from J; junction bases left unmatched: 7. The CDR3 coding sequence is TGTGCCATCAGTGTTTTAGGGACAGGGGGCGGCTACGAGCAGTACTTC. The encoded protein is CAISVLGTGGGYEQYF.